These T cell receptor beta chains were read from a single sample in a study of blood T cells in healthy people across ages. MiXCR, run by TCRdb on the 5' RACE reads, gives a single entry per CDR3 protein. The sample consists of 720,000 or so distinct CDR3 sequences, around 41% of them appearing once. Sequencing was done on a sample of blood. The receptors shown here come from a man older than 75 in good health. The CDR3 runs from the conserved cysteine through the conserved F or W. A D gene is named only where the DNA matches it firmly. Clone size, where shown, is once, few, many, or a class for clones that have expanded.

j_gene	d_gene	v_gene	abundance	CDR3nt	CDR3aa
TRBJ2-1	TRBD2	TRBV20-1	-	TGCAGTGCTAGAGAGGATCTAGCGGGATTAGGCAATGAGCAGTTCTTC	CSAREDLAGLGNEQFF
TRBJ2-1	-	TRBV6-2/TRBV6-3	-	TGTGCCAGCAGGCTAGGGGGGCCTATTGCGGGAGCTTACAATGAGCAGTTCTTC	CASRLGGPIAGAYNEQFF
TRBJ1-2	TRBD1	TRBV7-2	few	TGTGCCAGCAACCCGGACAGGGCACGTTCTAGCTACACCTTC	CASNPDRARSSYTF
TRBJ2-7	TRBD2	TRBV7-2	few	TGTGCCAGCAGCTTAGCAGCTGGGGCGGGAGCGTACAATGAGCAGTACTTC	CASSLAAGAGAYNEQYF
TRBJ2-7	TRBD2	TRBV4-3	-	TGCGCCAGCAGCCAGGAAAGAGGGCTAGCGGAAAACTACAATGAGCAGTACTTC	CASSQERGLAENYNEQYF
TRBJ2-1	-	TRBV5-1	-	TGCGCCAGCACCCAACTGCGGGGAAACTACAATGAGCAGTTCTTC	CASTQLRGNYNEQFF
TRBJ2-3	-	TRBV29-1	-	TGCAGCGTTGGGGGTTTGACGGGCAACACAGATACGCAGTATTTT	CSVGGLTGNTDTQYF
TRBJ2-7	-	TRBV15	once	TGTGCCACCAGCAGAGGAGTGGCCCCCAACGAGCAGTACTTC	CATSRGVAPNEQYF
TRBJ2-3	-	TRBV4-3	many	TGCGCCAGCAGCCTGACAGCGGTCAATCCAGATACGCAGTATTTT	CASSLTAVNPDTQYF
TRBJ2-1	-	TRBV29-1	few	TGCAGCGTTGACAGTAGCGATTCCTACAATGAGCAGTTCTTC	CSVDSSDSYNEQFF
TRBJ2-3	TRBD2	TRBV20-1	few	TGCAGTGCCCCCTCGTTGCGGGGGGGGGCAGATACGCAGTATTTT	CSAPSLRGGADTQYF
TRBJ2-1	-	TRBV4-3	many	TGCGCCAGCAGCCAAGAAGGACTAAACAATGAGCAGTTCTTC	CASSQEGLNNEQFF
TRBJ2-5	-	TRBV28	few	TGTGCCAGCAAGGGGGTCTTGGAGACCCAGTACTTC	CASKGVLETQYF
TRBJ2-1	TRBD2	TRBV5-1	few	TGCGCCAGCTTTTACACAGCGGGAGATGTTGGCAATGAGCAGTTCTTC	CASFYTAGDVGNEQFF
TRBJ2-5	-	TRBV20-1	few	TGCCGTATACCCAAGGGAGTAGGGCAAGAGACCCAGTACTTC	CRIPKGVGQETQYF
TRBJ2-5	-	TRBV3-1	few	TGTGCCAGCAGCCAAGATATTAGGCAGGGGTTGGTGACCCAGTACTTC	CASSQDIRQGLVTQYF
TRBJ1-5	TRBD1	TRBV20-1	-	TGCAGTGCGACCCGCACTGGACAGGGGCAGGGGGGCAATCAGCCCCAGCATTTT	CSATRTGQGQGGNQPQHF
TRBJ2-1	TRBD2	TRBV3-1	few	TGTGCCAGCAGCCAAGAGTTCTCTAGCGGGATGATATTCCGAAGGACCAATGAGCAGTTCTTC	CASSQEFSSGMIFRRTNEQFF
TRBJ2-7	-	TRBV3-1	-	TGTGCCAGCAGCCAAGTTGAGGAGGGTCTGGGCTACGAGCAGTACTTC	CASSQVEEGLGYEQYF
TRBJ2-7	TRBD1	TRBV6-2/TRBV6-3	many	TGTGCCAGCAGTTACTCGCGGACAGGCTTGGGGCAGTACTTC	CASSYSRTGLGQYF
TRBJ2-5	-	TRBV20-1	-	TGCAGTGCTAGGGGCCCCTACGAGTTGCAGTACTTC	CSARGPYELQYF
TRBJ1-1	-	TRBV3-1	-	TGTGCCAGCAGGCGCTACGGATCAGTTGAAGCTTTCTTT	CASRRYGSVEAFF
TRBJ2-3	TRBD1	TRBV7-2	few	TGTGCCAGCAGCTACGGGACAGGGAGTATAGCAGATACGCAGTATTTT	CASSYGTGSIADTQYF
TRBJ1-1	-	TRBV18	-	TGTGCCAGCTCACCACCCCCAGTTCTTGAAGCTTTCTTT	CASSPPPVLEAFF
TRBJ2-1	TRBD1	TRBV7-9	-	TGTGCCAGCAGCTCGCGACAGGGGGCGGCAGGTGAGCAGTTCTTC	CASSSRQGAAGEQFF
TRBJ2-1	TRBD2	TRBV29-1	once	TGCAGCGTGCCCCACCCGGGACTAGCGGACAATGAGCAGTTCTTC	CSVPHPGLADNEQFF
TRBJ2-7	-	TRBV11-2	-	TGTGCCAGCAGTCACTACCCTGCCCGATCCTCCTACGAGCAGTACTTC	CASSHYPARSSYEQYF
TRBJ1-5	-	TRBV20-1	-	TGCAGTGCTAGAGAGTGGGGGGGGATCAATCAGCCCCAGCATTTT	CSAREWGGINQPQHF
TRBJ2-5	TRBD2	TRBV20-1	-	TGCAGTGCTAGAGACGCGCTAGCGGCACAAGAGACCCAGTACTTC	CSARDALAAQETQYF